This T cell receptor (beta chain) was retrieved from a study of cytotoxic CD8 clonotypes in ibrutinib-treated CLL. V lost 8 bases and J 5 bases, leaving 16 bases between the germline ends. The CDR3 spans 14 residues. Germline loops: CDR1 SNHLY, CDR2 FYNNEI. Method: immunoSEQ multiplex PCR; TCRdb's copy keeps in-frame clones and lacks some. The sample shows about 43,000 clones, less than 70% of them seen only once. This clone was detected a few times. The sequences come from PBMCs, collected after 12 months of ibrutinib treatment. This chain links TRBV2 with TRBJ1-5; D remains unclear. The TCR sequence derives from a human donor with chronic lymphocytic leukemia. The CDR3 DNA follows: TGTGCCAGCGGAAACAGTCTTGGGGATCAGCCCCAGCATTTT. Its protein product is CASGNSLGDQPQHF.